This T cell receptor (beta chain) is from a study of T cell responses to AZD1222 COVID-19 vaccine. The study's findings and limits: Females outnumbered males among donors, who were mostly white British; clonal diversity was possibly underestimated.

TCRdb's copy holds only in-frame clones and misses some; the assay was immunoSEQ multiplex PCR. Among approximately 110,000 clones, 87% were seen once, and the ten largest hold about 10%. Trimming removed 8 bases from V and 2 bases from J, with 12 bases in between. Germline values: CDR1 MGHDK, CDR2 SYGVNS. The CDR3 covers 13 residues. About this clone itself: What it binds is not known.

The receptor comes from an adult in good health. The source material was peripheral blood, sampled on day 0 of AZD1222 vaccination. The V call is TRBV25-1, the J call TRBJ1-2; TRBD1 is a possible D gene (6 bases). In nucleotides, the CDR3 is TGTGCCAGCCGGGGGGCCCTAAACTATGGCTACACCTTC. Translating gives CASRGALNYGYTF.